Below are 19 T cell receptor beta chains sequenced from a single sample in a study of OX40 agonist ivuxolimab in advanced cancers. This table comes from immunoSEQ multiplex PCR, and its TCRdb copy is limited to in-frame clones, with some not included. The sample includes tens of thousands of clones, approximately 85% seen only once; the top ten take roughly a tenth. The source material was CD4+ or CD8+ T cells sorted from blood, sampled in a trial of the OX40 agonist ivuxolimab. The source is an adult with an advanced solid tumor such as melanoma, head and neck, liver or kidney cancer.

The chain joins TRBV7-8 to TRBJ1-5; possibly TRBD1 for D (5 bases). Germline CDR1 is SGHVS and CDR2 is FQNEAQ. This CDR3 has 16 amino acids. Trimming removed 5 bases from V and 1 base from J, with 15 bases in between. The CDR3 here is CASSPGRRGSNQPQHF. As DNA, the CDR3 is TGTGCCAGCAGCCCCGGCCGGCGGGGGAGCAATCAGCCCCAGCATTTT.

V is TRBV5-6 and J is TRBJ1-1; no definite D call. Deletions cut 3 bases from V and 4 bases from J, with 4 bases between. CDR1 is SGHDT and CDR2 is YYEEEE in the germline V gene. This CDR3 has 11 amino acids. Here the CDR3 DNA reads TGTGCCAGCAGCTCCTTCACTGAAGCTTTCTTT. Protein sequence: CASSSFTEAFF.

This clone was seen a single time. V and J are TRBV6-5 and TRBJ2-1; the match to TRBD1 covers 8 bases. This CDR3 is built from 15 residues. Germline-derived CDR1 and CDR2 are MNHEY and SVGAGI. Trimming at V came to 2 bases and at J to 6 bases, leaving 6 bases not matched to a gene. CDR3 protein: CASSYGQGHTNEQFF. In DNA form, the CDR3 reads TGTGCCAGCAGTTACGGACAGGGCCACACCAATGAGCAGTTCTTC.

This sequence joins TRBV11-3 and TRBJ2-1; D call uncertain. V was shortened by 5 bases and J by 10 bases, with 21 bases between the two germline ends. The CDR3 is made up of 15 amino acids. Germline V gene data show CDR1 as SGHNT and CDR2 as YENEEA. The CDR3 region has the DNA TGTGCCAGCAGCGCCTTGGGAAGGCCGATAGGCGAGCAGTTCTTC. This codes for CASSALGRPIGEQFF.

The rearrangement links TRBV19 to TRBJ2-2; 8 bases fit TRBD1. The V gene end was trimmed by 6 bases and the J gene end by 3 bases; junction bases not matched to a gene: 6. CDR3 length equals 15 residues. The V gene's germline CDR1 is LNHDA and CDR2 SQIVND (reference sequence). The chain's CDR3 is CASRAGGRDTGELFF. In DNA form, the CDR3 reads TGTGCCAGTAGAGCAGGGGGCCGCGACACCGGGGAGCTGTTTTTT.

The rearrangement links TRBV4-3 to TRBJ2-5; the D gene is possibly TRBD2 (5 bases). V lost 0 bases and J 2 bases, leaving 10 bases between the germline ends. Per the germline V gene, CDR1 is LGHNA and CDR2 is YSLEER. The CDR3 loop spans 15 amino acids. The CDR3 sequence is CASSQDGGGQETQYF. For the CDR3, the DNA is TGCGCCAGCAGCCAAGACGGAGGTGGGCAAGAGACCCAGTACTTC.

There are a few counts of this clone. V and J are TRBV27 and TRBJ2-2; unclear D gene. V dropped 0 bases and J dropped 5 bases, with 10 bases sitting between them. The germline gives CDR1 MNHEY, CDR2 SMNVEV (reference sequence). The CDR3 is 15 amino acids. This CDR3 is CASSLSGYETGELFF. The CDR3 coding sequence is TGTGCCAGCAGTTTATCCGGGTACGAGACCGGGGAGCTGTTTTTT.

The rearrangement joins TRBV7-6 to TRBJ2-5; D possibly corresponds to TRBD1 (6 bases). The J call is uncertain, as TRBJ2-7 better fits the DNA end. Germline CDR1 reads SGHVS; CDR2 reads FNYEAQ. This CDR3 has 13 amino acids. The CDR3 here is CASSLVTGSEQYF. CDR3 DNA sequence: TGTGCCAGCAGCTTAGTAACAGGGAGCGAGCAGTACTTC.

This clone was picked up one time. V gene TRBV25-1 combines with J gene TRBJ2-5, with 8 positions matching TRBD2. CDR1 is MGHDK, CDR2 SYGVNS, per germline. The CDR3 covers 13 residues. V lost 10 bases to trimming and J lost 5 bases; unmatched junction nucleotides: 9. The CDR3 nucleotides read TGTGCCACTCGAAGCGGGGGCCGGGAGACCCAGTACTTC. Protein: CATRSGGRETQYF.

The DNA of the CDR3 is TGTGCCAGCAGCCAAGGACTAGCGGGAGTGGACGAGCAGTACTTC. It specifies CASSQGLAGVDEQYF. J is TRBJ2-7 and V is TRBV5-4; 13 bases align to TRBD2. CDR1 and CDR2 from the germline V gene are SGHNT and YYREEE (reference sequence). After removal of 4 bases from V and 5 bases from J, the junction contained 6 bases not matched to a gene. The CDR3 runs to 15 residues. The entire variable domain, with the rest obtained from reference TRBV5-4 and TRBJ2-7, is as follows: ETGVTQSPTHLIKTRGQQVTLRCSSQSGHNTVSWYQQALGQGPQFIFQYYREEENGRGNFPPRFSGLQFPNYSSELNVNALELDDSALYLCASSQGLAGVDEQYFGPGTRLTVT.

This rearrangement joins TRBV27 to TRBJ2-7, with 7 bases lining up with TRBD1. This CDR3 spans 16 amino acids. V shed 7 bases, J shed 1 base, and the junction held 13 bases outside the gene matches. CDR1 and CDR2 from the germline V gene are MNHEY and SMNVEV (reference sequence). As DNA, the CDR3 is TGTGCCAGCAAACTTGACTGGACAGGACCTTCCTACGAGCAGTACTTC. This gives the protein CASKLDWTGPSYEQYF.

The chain recombines TRBV7-9 with TRBJ1-5; 8 nucleotides line up with TRBD1. There are 15 residues in the CDR3. Germline trimming cut 5 bases from V and 1 base from J; bases unmatched to any gene: 4. Looked up from germline, CDR1 is SEHNR and CDR2 is FQNEAQ (reference sequence). The CDR3 sequence is CASSGRTGSNQPQHF. In nucleotides, the CDR3 is TGTGCCAGCAGCGGCAGGACAGGGAGCAATCAGCCCCAGCATTTT.

This clone was found once. This rearrangement joins TRBV7-2 to TRBJ2-5; 11 nucleotides match TRBD2. The CDR3 runs to 15 residues. V was clipped by 1 base and J by 5 bases; unmatched bases: 3. Germline V gene data show CDR1 as SGHTA and CDR2 as FQGNSA. In DNA, the CDR3 is TGTGCCAGCAGCTTAGAGGTAGCGGGGGGGGAGACCCAGTACTTC. Protein sequence: CASSLEVAGGETQYF.

The rearrangement links TRBV7-9 to TRBJ2-7; the match to TRBD1 covers 9 bases. Trimming took 5 bases from V and 2 from J; bases not matched to a gene: 4. The CDR3 totals 14 residues. From germline, CDR1 is SEHNR and CDR2 FQNEAQ (reference sequence). The CDR3 DNA reads TGTGCCAGCAGCCACCGGGACAGGGCCTACGAGCAGTACTTC. Its protein is CASSHRDRAYEQYF.

Note on this clone: The same CDR3 can be traced to other DNA sequences in this sample. This chain uses TRBV27 with TRBJ2-7; the D is unclear. CDR3 length: 11 residues. V was pared by 4 bases and J by 1 base, with 2 bases between. In germline, CDR1 is MNHEY, CDR2 SMNVEV (reference sequence). The CDR3 coding sequence is TGTGCCAGCAGTTCTTCCTACGAGCAGTACTTC. Its translation: CASSSSYEQYF.

This chain uses TRBV19 with TRBJ2-1, with a weak D call TRBD2 (5 bases). In germline, CDR1 is LNHDA, CDR2 SQIVND (reference sequence). Trimming took off 4 bases at V and 7 bases at J, with 17 bases between the two ends. This CDR3 comprises 15 residues. The CDR3: CASSTLGEGWNEQFF. DNA of the CDR3: TGTGCCAGTAGTACCTTAGGCGAGGGATGGAATGAGCAGTTCTTC.

This clone came up a few times. The rearrangement uses TRBV28 and TRBJ1-1; unclear D gene. Between the trimmed V and J ends, which lost 6 bases and 1 base, there was a span of 12 bases. The CDR3 covers 14 residues. Germline values: CDR1 MDHEN, CDR2 SYDVKM. DNA for the CDR3: TGTGCCAGCAGGTGGCACTCGGGGAACACTGAAGCTTTCTTT. It specifies CASRWHSGNTEAFF.

V and J are TRBV2 and TRBJ2-3; TRBD2 aligns across 7 bases. The V and J ends lost 8 bases and 0 bases, in that order; junction bases with no gene match: 8. The CDR3 consists of 15 residues. CDR1 SNHLY and CDR2 FYNNEI come from the germline V gene. In DNA, the CDR3 is TGTGCCAGCCGGGGGGTATGGGAGAGCACAGATACGCAGTATTTT. As protein: CASRGVWESTDTQYF. Full variable domain (outside the CDR3, taken from reference TRBV2 and TRBJ2-3): EPEVTQTPSHQVTQMGQEVILRCVPISNHLYFYWYRQILGQKVEFLVSFYNNEISEKSEIFDDQFSVERPDGSNFTLKIRSTKLEDSAMYFCASRGVWESTDTQYFGPGTRLTVL.

The rearrangement uses TRBV6-5 and TRBJ2-1; TRBD1 matches 10 bases. Losses at the gene ends were 1 base for V and 7 bases for J; bases not matched to a gene: 4. Germline loops: CDR1 MNHEY, CDR2 SVGAGI. This CDR3 has 15 amino acids. CDR3 sequence reads: CASSYWTGGLNEQFF. The CDR3 DNA sequence: TGTGCCAGCAGTTACTGGACAGGGGGTCTGAATGAGCAGTTCTTC.